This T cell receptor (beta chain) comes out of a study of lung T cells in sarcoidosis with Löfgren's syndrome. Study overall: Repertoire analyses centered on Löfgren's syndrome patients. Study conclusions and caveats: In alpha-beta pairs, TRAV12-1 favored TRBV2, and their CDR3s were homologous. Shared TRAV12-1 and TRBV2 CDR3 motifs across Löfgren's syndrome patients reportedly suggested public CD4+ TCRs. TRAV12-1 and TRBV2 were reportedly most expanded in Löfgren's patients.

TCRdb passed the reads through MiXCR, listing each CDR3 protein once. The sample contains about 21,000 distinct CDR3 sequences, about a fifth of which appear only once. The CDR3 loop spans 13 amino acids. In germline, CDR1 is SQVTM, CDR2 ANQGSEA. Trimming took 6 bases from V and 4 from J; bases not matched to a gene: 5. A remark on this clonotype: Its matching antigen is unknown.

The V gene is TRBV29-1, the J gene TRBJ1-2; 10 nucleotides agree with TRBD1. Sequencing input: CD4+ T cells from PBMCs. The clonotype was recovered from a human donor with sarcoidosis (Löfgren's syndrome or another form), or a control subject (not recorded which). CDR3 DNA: TGCAGCGTGGCTGGACAGGGGGGCTATGGCTACACCTTC. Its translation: CSVAGQGGYGYTF. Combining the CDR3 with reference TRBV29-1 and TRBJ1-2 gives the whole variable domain SAVISQKPSRDICQRGTSLTIQCQVDSQVTMMFWYRQQPGQSLTLIATANQGSEATYESGFVIDKFPISRPNLTFSTLTVSNMSPEDSSIYLCSVAGQGGYGYTFGSGTRLTVV.